These 12 T cell receptor beta chains were sequenced from one sample in a study of blood T cell repertoires in COVID-19. Sequenced by immunoSEQ multiplex PCR; TCRdb stores in-frame clones only, minus some. The data hold just over 200,000 clones, with 85% to 90% observed a single time. The sequencing sample was made of peripheral blood. The receptors derive from a man older than 75 with acute or convalescent COVID-19.

The rearrangement uses TRBV4-1 and TRBJ2-7, with 8 bases that match TRBD2. Germline V CDR1 and CDR2: MGHRA, YSYEKL. The CDR3 covers 15 residues. V lost 1 base and J lost 2; bases outside the gene matches: 4. This CDR3 reads CASSQGAGGTYEQYF. Here the CDR3 DNA reads TGCGCCAGCAGCCAAGGGGCGGGAGGTACCTACGAGCAGTACTTC.

This chain connects TRBV7-9 to TRBJ1-5, with D perhaps TRBD1 (6 bases). This CDR3 is 13 amino acids long. V shed 5 bases and J shed 6 bases, with 11 bases lying between them. Germline V gives CDR1 SEHNR, CDR2 FQNEAQ (reference sequence). Here the CDR3 reads CASSPQGSQPQHF. The CDR3 DNA follows: TGTGCCAGCAGCCCCCAGGGGAGTCAGCCCCAGCATTTT.

The chain carries TRBV7-9 and TRBJ2-1, with 10 bases fitting TRBD1. Germline V CDR1 and CDR2: SEHNR, FQNEAQ (reference sequence). J was trimmed by 4 bases and V by 5 bases; bases with no gene match: 5. The CDR3 runs to 15 residues. The CDR3 region is CASSSRTGGYNEQFF. In nucleotides, the CDR3 is TGTGCCAGCAGCAGTCGGACAGGGGGGTACAATGAGCAGTTCTTC. The whole variable domain, filled in from reference TRBV7-9 and TRBJ2-1, reads DTGVSQNPRHKITKRGQNVTFRCDPISEHNRLYWYRQTLGQGPEFLTYFQNEAQLEKSRLLSDRFSAERPKGSFSTLEIQRTEQGDSAMYLCASSSRTGGYNEQFFGPGTRLTVL.

The V gene is TRBV30, the J gene TRBJ1-1, with D tentatively TRBD1 (6 bases). The germline gives CDR1 GTSNPN, CDR2 SVGIG (reference sequence). Deletions cut 0 bases from V and 4 bases from J, with 9 bases between. This CDR3 contains 13 residues. This CDR3 reads CAWSVQGPTEAFF. In nucleotides, the CDR3 is TGTGCCTGGAGTGTACAGGGTCCCACTGAAGCTTTCTTT.

The chain has TRBV7-3 and TRBJ2-3, with TRBD1 identical over 10 bases. Germline values: CDR1 SGHTA, CDR2 FQGTGA. The CDR3 totals 14 residues. The trim removed 5 bases at V and 3 bases at J, leaving 2 bases unmatched. The CDR3, as DNA: TGTGCCAGCAGCAGACAGGGGGCAACAGATACGCAGTATTTT. Encoded protein: CASSRQGATDTQYF.

CDR3 amino acids: CASSWGTRGQQYF. The CDR3 DNA sequence: TGTGCCAGCAGCTGGGGGACTAGGGGTCAGCAGTATTTT. This chain joins TRBV7-9 and TRBJ2-3; 8 bases line up with TRBD2. The CDR3 runs 13 residues. The V gene end was trimmed by 4 bases and the J gene end by 11 bases; junction bases not matched to a gene: 8. Germline CDR1 SEHNR, CDR2 FQNEAQ (reference sequence).

The chain couples TRBV11-2 to TRBJ1-2; maybe TRBD1 (6 bases). V was trimmed by 2 bases and J by 4 bases, leaving 14 bases between them. Germline assignment: CDR1 SGHAT and CDR2 FQNNGV. The CDR3 is 15 residues long. CDR3 protein: CASSLYSGGAYGYTF. CDR3 nucleotide sequence: TGTGCCAGCAGCTTATATAGTGGGGGCGCCTATGGCTACACCTTC.

This clone was observed once. Written as DNA, the CDR3 is TGTGCCAGCAGCCAGGGACTAGCGACAGATACGCAGTATTTT. It encodes CASSQGLATDTQYF. The chain combines TRBV9 with TRBJ2-3; 10 nucleotides agree with TRBD2. Germline CDR1 SGDLS, CDR2 YYNGEE. V shed 4 bases and J 3 bases; nucleotides not matched to a gene: 2. The CDR3 extends over 14 amino acids.

This chain joins TRBV24-1 and TRBJ2-1, with 7 bases fitting TRBD2. This CDR3 is built from 18 residues. The V gene's germline CDR1 is KGHDR and CDR2 SFDVKD. Unmatched junction bases numbered 10, after V lost 3 bases and J lost 0 bases. The CDR3 nucleotides are TGTGCCACCAGTGATCCAGCTCTAGCGGCAAGCTCCTACAATGAGCAGTTCTTC. It encodes CATSDPALAASSYNEQFF.

The J gene is TRBJ2-3, the V gene TRBV9; 7 bases are a match to TRBD2. The germline V gene encodes CDR1 SGDLS and CDR2 YYNGEE. The V gene end was trimmed by 1 base and the J gene end by 2 bases; junction bases not matched to a gene: 1. The CDR3 is 14 amino acids. DNA for the CDR3: TGTGCCAGCAGCGTACTAGCGGTCACAGATACGCAGTATTTT. Residues: CASSVLAVTDTQYF.

This rearrangement joins TRBV7-9 to TRBJ2-5; 8 nucleotides agree with TRBD2. CDR3 length equals 18 residues. Germline loops: CDR1 SEHNR, CDR2 FQNEAQ (reference sequence). Trimming removed 6 bases from V and 5 bases from J; junction bases left unmatched: 20. The CDR3 DNA reads TGTGCCAGCAGTCCCACGGAGACTAGCGCTGATGTAGGGGAGACCCAGTACTTC. Its translation is CASSPTETSADVGETQYF.

V and J are TRBV24-1 and TRBJ2-2; 7 bases line up with TRBD1. The germline V gene encodes CDR1 KGHDR and CDR2 SFDVKD. Trimming at V came to 1 base and at J to 2 bases, leaving 6 bases not matched to a gene. This CDR3 is built from 17 residues. CDR3 bases: TGTGCCACCAGTGATTTTAACAGGGGAACCAACACCGGGGAGCTGTTTTTT. Amino acids: CATSDFNRGTNTGELFF.